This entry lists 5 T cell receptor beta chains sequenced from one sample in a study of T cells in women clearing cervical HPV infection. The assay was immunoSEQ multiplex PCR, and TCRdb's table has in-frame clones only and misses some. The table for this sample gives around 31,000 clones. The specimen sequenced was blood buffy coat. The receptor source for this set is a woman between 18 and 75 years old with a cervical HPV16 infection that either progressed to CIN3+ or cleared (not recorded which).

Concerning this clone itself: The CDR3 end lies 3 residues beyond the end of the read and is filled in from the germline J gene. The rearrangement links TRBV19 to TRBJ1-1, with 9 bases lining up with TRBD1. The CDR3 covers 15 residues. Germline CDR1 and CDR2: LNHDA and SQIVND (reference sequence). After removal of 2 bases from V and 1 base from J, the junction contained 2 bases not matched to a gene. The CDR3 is CASSITGGWNTEAFF. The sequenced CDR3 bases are TGTGCCAGTAGTATAACAGGGGGCTGGAACACTGAA.

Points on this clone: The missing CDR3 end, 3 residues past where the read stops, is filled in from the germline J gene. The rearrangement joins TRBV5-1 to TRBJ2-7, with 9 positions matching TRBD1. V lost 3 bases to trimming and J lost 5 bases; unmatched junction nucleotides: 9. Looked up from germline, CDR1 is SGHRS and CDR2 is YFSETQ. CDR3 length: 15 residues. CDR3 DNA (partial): TGCGCCAGCAGCTCGTCCGGGGACAGGGACGACGAG. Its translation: CASSSSGDRDDE. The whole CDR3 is CASSSSGDRDDEQYF.

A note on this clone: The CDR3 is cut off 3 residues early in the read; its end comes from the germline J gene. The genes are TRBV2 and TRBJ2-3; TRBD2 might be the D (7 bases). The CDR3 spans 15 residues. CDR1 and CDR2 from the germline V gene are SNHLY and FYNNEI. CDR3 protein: CASSEGGGGKETQYF. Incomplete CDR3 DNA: TGTGCCAGCAGTGAAGGCGGCGGGGGCAAAGAGACG.

CDR3 loop: CASSGRQGFSGYTF. The part of the CDR3 DNA that was read is TGTGCCAGCAGCGGGAGACAGGGATTTTCGGGC. This chain uses TRBV2 with TRBJ1-2; 7 nucleotides align to TRBD1. The read ends 3 residues early relative to the CDR3; the germline J gene fills the gap. From germline, CDR1 is SNHLY and CDR2 FYNNEI. This CDR3 region has 14 residues.

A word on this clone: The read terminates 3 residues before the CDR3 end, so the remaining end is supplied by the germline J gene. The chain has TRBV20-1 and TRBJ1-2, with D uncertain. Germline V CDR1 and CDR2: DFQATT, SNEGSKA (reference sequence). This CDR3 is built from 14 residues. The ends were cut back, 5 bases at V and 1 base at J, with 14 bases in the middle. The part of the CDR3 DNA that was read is TGCAGTGCTGCCGCTACCTCTAATAACTATGGC. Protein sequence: CSAAATSNNYG. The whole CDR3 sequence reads CSAAATSNNYGYTF.